Below, 6 T cell receptor beta chains from the same sample are listed, as sequenced in a study of T cells after yellow fever vaccination. TCRdb called the 5' RACE reads again in MiXCR, with one record for every CDR3 protein. The sample consists of a few hundred thousand distinct CDR3 sequences, 3.6% of them appearing once. The sample consisted of PBMCs, taken on the day of the yellow fever booster vaccination. The source of these receptors is a man aged 18 to 30 who received the YFV17D yellow fever vaccine.

The V and J genes are TRBV5-6 and TRBJ2-5; D is undetermined. V dropped 4 bases and J dropped 0 bases, with 7 bases sitting between them. The CDR3 runs 13 residues. Germline-derived CDR1 and CDR2 are SGHDT and YYEEEE. The CDR3 coding sequence is TGTGCCAGCAGCAGGCGAGACCAAGAGACCCAGTACTTC. Protein: CASSRRDQETQYF.

The table lists this clonotype with many counts. V and J are TRBV20-1 and TRBJ1-6; D perhaps matches TRBD1 (5 bases). The V gene lost 3 bases and the J gene lost 5 bases, with 11 bases spanning the gap. The germline V gene encodes CDR1 DFQATT and CDR2 SNEGSKA (reference sequence). CDR3 length: 14 amino acids. The DNA of the CDR3 is TGCAGTGCTAGTTCAGGGATAGATAATTCACCCCTCCACTTT. This gives the protein CSASSGIDNSPLHF.

In this sample, this clonotype turned up a few times. The chain carries TRBV12-3 or TRBV12-4 and TRBJ2-1, with TRBD2 matching 15 bases. The J segment lost 4 bases and the V segment lost 6 bases, leaving 22 bases of the junction unmatched. The CDR3 has 22 amino acids. CDR3 bases: TGTGCCAGCAGAAGCAGGACTAGCGGGGGGGCCGTTGGTCCCACATGGTACAATGAGCAGTTCTTC. Protein: CASRSRTSGGAVGPTWYNEQFF.

This clonotype came up many times. The V call is TRBV24-1, the J call TRBJ2-3, with 8 bases aligning to TRBD1. Germline CDR1 is KGHDR and CDR2 is SFDVKD. This CDR3 contains 16 residues. The J segment lost 3 bases and the V segment lost 1 base, leaving 5 bases of the junction unmatched. CDR3: CATSDLPGTGTDTQYF. CDR3 sequence (DNA): TGTGCCACCAGTGATTTACCCGGGACAGGAACAGATACGCAGTATTTT.

This clonotype was detected only a few times. J is TRBJ2-7 and V is TRBV7-8; the D is unclear. The CDR3 consists of 16 residues. The germline gives CDR1 SGHVS, CDR2 FQNEAQ. V lost 3 bases and J lost 2, with 17 bases in between. CDR3 nucleotides: TGTGCCAGCAGCTTTTCGAGTAGTAGTGTAGCCTACGAGCAGTACTTC. Translated, it gives CASSFSSSSVAYEQYF. The variable domain in full, with the rest retrieved from reference TRBV7-8 and TRBJ2-7, is GAGVSQSPRYKVAKRGQDVALRCDPISGHVSLFWYQQALGQGPEFLTYFQNEAQLDKSGLPSDRFFAERPEGSVSTLKIQRTQQEDSAVYLCASSFSSSSVAYEQYFGPGTRLTVT.

The gene calls are TRBV6-5 and TRBJ2-2; D is unclear. V was clipped by 6 bases and J by 9 bases, with 17 bases between them. Germline V gene sequence: CDR1 MNHEY, CDR2 SVGAGI. CDR3 length: 14 amino acids. The CDR3 protein is CASSPAPRWRELFF. CDR3 coding DNA: TGTGCCAGCAGCCCCGCCCCGAGATGGAGGGAGCTGTTTTTT.